The 20 T cell receptor beta chains listed next were all sequenced from one sample in a study of PD-1 blockade in classical Hodgkin lymphoma. Time point defined: cycle 4 day 1 (C4D1), after six to seven weeks of nivolumab. Brentuximab vedotin exposure varied, and every patient relapsed after autologous stem cell transplantation. TCRdb's copy holds only in-frame clones and misses some; the assay was immunoSEQ multiplex PCR. Here the sample spans about 21,000 clones, about 80% being singletons. The input for sequencing was peripheral blood mononuclear cells (PBMCs), taken before the fourth cycle of nivolumab. The receptors originated from a human donor with classical Hodgkin lymphoma.

CDR3 bases: TGTGCCAGCAGCGAACGATTCGCCTATACGCAGTATTTT. As protein: CASSERFAYTQYF. The chain employs TRBV2 and TRBJ2-3; D is unclear. Trimming shortened V by 6 bases and J by 7 bases, and 14 bases separated the two germline ends. Looked up from germline, CDR1 is SNHLY and CDR2 is FYNNEI. The CDR3 sequence is 13 residues long.

V and J are TRBV13 and TRBJ2-3; D remains ambiguous. V lost 0 bases and J lost 2, with 3 bases in between. The CDR3 has 13 amino acids. Germline loops: CDR1 PRHDT, CDR2 FYEKMQ (reference sequence). Here the CDR3 DNA reads TGTGCCAGCAGCTTAGGGCTCACAGATACGCAGTATTTT. Residues: CASSLGLTDTQYF. Full variable domain (remainder filled in from reference TRBV13 and TRBJ2-3): AAGVIQSPRHLIKEKRETATLKCYPIPRHDTVYWYQQGPGQDPQFLISFYEKMQSDKGSIPDRFSAQQFSDYHSELNMSSLELGDSALYFCASSLGLTDTQYFGPGTRLTVL.

V and J are TRBV19 and TRBJ2-1, with TRBD2 matching 7 bases. CDR3 length equals 17 residues. Trimming took 5 bases from V and 3 from J; bases not matched to a gene: 13. The germline gives CDR1 LNHDA, CDR2 SQIVND (reference sequence). DNA for the CDR3: TGTGCCAGTAGTCCTATCTACCCGACTAGCCTCTACAATGAGCAGTTCTTC. Protein: CASSPIYPTSLYNEQFF.

This sequence joins TRBV5-1 and TRBJ2-6; D not certain. Germline CDR1 and CDR2: SGHRS and YFSETQ. The CDR3 spans 17 residues. Trimming removed 1 base at V and 0 bases at J, with 11 bases between. Here the CDR3 reads CASSLSQPSSGANVLTF. The CDR3 DNA sequence: TGCGCCAGCAGCTTGAGTCAGCCGAGCTCTGGGGCCAACGTCCTGACTTTC.

The chain employs TRBV6-5 and TRBJ2-7; 10 nucleotides align to TRBD2. This CDR3 has 14 amino acids. The germline CDR1 and CDR2 sequences are MNHEY and SVGAGI. J was trimmed by 5 bases and V by 7 bases; bases with no gene match: 8. In nucleotides, the CDR3 is TGTGCCAGCACCCCTAGCGGGAGAATCAACGAGCAGTACTTC. Its protein is CASTPSGRINEQYF.

The V gene is TRBV6-1, the J gene TRBJ1-4; 9 bases are shared with TRBD1. The trim removed 4 bases at V and 7 bases at J, leaving 7 bases unmatched. This CDR3 comprises 15 residues. The germline V gene has CDR1 MNHNS and CDR2 SASEGT. The CDR3 DNA follows: TGTGCCAGCAGTGGACAGGGGGGGTTCGGTGAAAAACTGTTTTTT. This translates into CASSGQGGFGEKLFF.

The chain combines TRBV7-9 with TRBJ2-3; D gene ambiguous. V dropped 5 bases and J dropped 6 bases, with 6 bases sitting between them. This CDR3 is built from 11 residues. CDR1 and CDR2 from the germline V gene are SEHNR and FQNEAQ (reference sequence). The CDR3 spells CASSTYDTQYF. DNA for the CDR3: TGTGCCAGCAGCACCTACGATACGCAGTATTTT.

The rearrangement links TRBV5-1 to TRBJ2-1; 9 positions agree with TRBD1. CDR1 and CDR2 from the germline V gene are SGHRS and YFSETQ. Trimming removed 6 bases from V and 4 bases from J; junction bases left unmatched: 5. This CDR3 has 14 amino acids. CDR3 loop: CASTTGQGYNEQFF. The DNA for the CDR3 is TGCGCCAGCACCACGGGACAGGGATACAATGAGCAGTTCTTC. Complete variable domain (other parts from reference TRBV5-1 and TRBJ2-1): KAGVTQTPRYLIKTRGQQVTLSCSPISGHRSVSWYQQTPGQGLQFLFEYFSETQRNKGNFPGRFSGRQFSNSRSEMNVSTLELGDSALYLCASTTGQGYNEQFFGPGTRLTVL.

The chain has TRBV28 and TRBJ1-1; the D gene is possibly TRBD1 (6 bases). Trimming took off 1 base at V and 0 bases at J, with 12 bases between the two ends. Germline CDR1 reads MDHEN; CDR2 reads SYDVKM. CDR3 length: 16 residues. The CDR3 loop is CASSLSQGNMNTEAFF. CDR3 DNA: TGTGCCAGCAGTTTATCACAGGGAAACATGAACACTGAAGCTTTCTTT.

V and J are TRBV6-5 and TRBJ2-7; D gene ambiguous. The CDR3 totals 13 residues. Germline CDR1 reads MNHEY; CDR2 reads SVGAGI. Trimming stripped 5 bases from V and 3 bases from J, with 11 bases between. The CDR3 DNA reads as TGTGCCAGCAGTCATACCTGGGACTACGAGCAGTACTTC. Translation gives CASSHTWDYEQYF.

The chain carries TRBV25-1 and TRBJ1-2, with D possibly TRBD1 on 6 matching bases. V gave up 3 bases and J gave up 5 bases, with 7 bases separating them. Looked up from germline, CDR1 is MGHDK and CDR2 is SYGVNS. This CDR3 has 12 residues. In DNA, the CDR3 is TGTGCCAGCAGTGAGACAGGTTATGGCTACACCTTC. Translated, it gives CASSETGYGYTF.

The chain links TRBV6-5 to TRBJ1-3, with 7 bases aligning to TRBD1. The CDR3 loop spans 11 amino acids. V was clipped by 7 bases and J by 8 bases; unmatched bases: 2. Germline CDR1 reads MNHEY; CDR2 reads SVGAGI. CDR3 bases: TGTGCCAGCAACAGGGGCGACACCATATATTTT. This gives the protein CASNRGDTIYF.

This clone was found a few times. This chain uses TRBV28 with TRBJ2-5; perhaps TRBD2 as D (5 bases). The CDR3 has 16 amino acids. CDR1 is MDHEN, CDR2 SYDVKM, per germline. V lost 7 bases to trimming and J lost 6 bases, with 24 bases between them. Here the CDR3 reads CASNSIDQASIKTQYF. CDR3 coding DNA: TGTGCCAGCAACTCTATAGACCAGGCTAGCATAAAGACCCAGTACTTC.

The rearrangement uses TRBV27 and TRBJ1-5, with D possibly being TRBD1 (6 bases). Trimming shortened V by 2 bases and J by 4 bases, and 15 bases separated the two germline ends. Germline V gives CDR1 MNHEY, CDR2 SMNVEV (reference sequence). This CDR3 is 16 amino acids long. The CDR3 coding sequence is TGTGCCAGCAGTTTAACAGGGAGAATGGGTAATCAGCCCCAGCATTTT. Its protein product is CASSLTGRMGNQPQHF.

The chain uses TRBV7-5 and TRBJ2-3; whether TRBD2, the table's D call, matches the DNA was not checked. TRBV7-5 constitutes a pseudogene. The CDR3 is 18 amino acids. The CDR3 region is CARSPLGGSGRPTDTQYF. The CDR3 nucleotides read TGTGCCAGAAGCCCCTTGGGGGGAAGCGGGAGGCCCACAGATACGCAGTATTTT.

The gene calls are TRBV28 and TRBJ2-7; 13 positions match TRBD2. This CDR3 spans 15 amino acids. V lost 5 bases, J lost 9 bases, and 10 bases stayed unmatched. Germline V gene lookup returns CDR1 MDHEN and CDR2 SYDVKM. This CDR3 is CASSRGTSGTSGQYF. The CDR3 region has the DNA TGTGCCAGCAGTCGTGGGACTAGCGGGACCTCAGGGCAGTACTTC.

This clone appeared a few times. The CDR3 reads CASSLARETSKFF. The CDR3 DNA sequence: TGTGCCAGCAGCTTAGCCCGGGAGACTAGCAAGTTCTTC. The chain employs TRBV11-2 and TRBJ2-1, with 7 bases aligning to TRBD2. The V gene's germline CDR1 is SGHAT and CDR2 FQNNGV. CDR3 length: 13 residues. With V trimmed by 1 base and J by 14 bases, 8 bases remained unmatched.

This sequence joins TRBV19 and TRBJ1-1; D call uncertain. Germline V CDR1 and CDR2: LNHDA, SQIVND (reference sequence). V was cut by 6 bases and J by 0 bases, with 8 bases left in between. The CDR3 is 13 amino acids. CDR3 coding DNA: TGTGCCAGTAGGTCCAGCATGAACACTGAAGCTTTCTTT. Its protein product is CASRSSMNTEAFF.

On this clone: Sequence at one end of the junction differs from germline and may be a read error. The chain is built from TRBV7-7 and TRBJ2-2; 7 bases fit TRBD2. The germline CDR1 and CDR2 sequences are SSHAT and FNYEAQ (reference sequence). The CDR3 is made up of 16 amino acids. CDR3 bases: TGTGCTAGCAGCCCCCGGGGGGTGTTGGTTACCGGGGAGCTGTTTTTT. Translation gives CASSPRGVLVTGELFF.

This chain uses TRBV7-9 with TRBJ2-7; D is perhaps TRBD1 (6 bases). CDR1 SEHNR and CDR2 FQNEAQ come from the germline V gene (reference sequence). The CDR3 has 15 residues. The V and J ends lost 4 bases and 5 bases respectively, with 18 bases between them. The CDR3 loop reads CASSSRQDPTHEQYF. DNA of the CDR3: TGTGCCAGCAGCTCCAGACAGGACCCCACCCACGAGCAGTACTTC.